The 16 T cell receptor beta chains presented below share a single source sample, sequenced in a study of blood T cell repertoires in COVID-19. The table came from immunoSEQ multiplex PCR; TCRdb's copy has only in-frame clones and leaves some out. The table has approximately 220,000 clones, under 90% seen once; the top ten hold 4.8%. What was sequenced was PBMCs or T cells enriched from blood (not recorded which). The origin of the receptors is a woman between 50 and 59 years old who had been exposed to COVID-19.

The chain combines TRBV19 with TRBJ1-1; no reliable D call. V gave up 7 bases and J gave up 0 bases, with 6 bases separating them. The CDR3 extends over 12 amino acids. In germline, CDR1 is LNHDA, CDR2 SQIVND (reference sequence). Here the CDR3 reads CASTGMNTEAFF. DNA for the CDR3: TGTGCCAGTACGGGGATGAACACTGAAGCTTTCTTT.

This chain joins TRBV25-1 and TRBJ1-1; the D is unclear. Germline loops: CDR1 MGHDK, CDR2 SYGVNS. CDR3 size: 13 residues. V was cut by 4 bases and J by 9 bases, with 15 bases left in between. The CDR3 sequence is CASSGQEPQQAFF. Written as DNA, the CDR3 is TGTGCCAGCAGTGGTCAGGAACCCCAGCAAGCTTTCTTT.

This clone was observed a few times. The V call is TRBV7-2, the J call TRBJ2-5; 14 nucleotides agree with TRBD2. The CDR3 is 17 amino acids. V shed 4 bases and J 5 bases; nucleotides not matched to a gene: 9. Germline loops: CDR1 SGHTA, CDR2 FQGNSA. CDR3 sequence reads: CASSSRGLAGGGETQYF. The CDR3 nucleotides are TGTGCCAGCAGCTCCCGAGGACTAGCGGGGGGAGGGGAGACCCAGTACTTC.

A single count supports this clone. DNA for the CDR3: TGTGCCAGCTCACCGGGACACTCGGTCCAAGAGACCCAGTACTTC. Its protein product is CASSPGHSVQETQYF. The chain recombines TRBV18 with TRBJ2-5, with D maybe TRBD1 (6 bases). Germline V gene sequence: CDR1 KGHSH, CDR2 LQKENI. Trimming removed 3 bases at V and 1 base at J, with 12 bases between. CDR3 length equals 15 residues.

This sequence joins TRBV28 and TRBJ1-5; TRBD1 might be the D (5 bases). The CDR3 has 13 amino acids. The germline V gene has CDR1 MDHEN and CDR2 SYDVKM. V lost 4 bases, J lost 6 bases, and 10 bases lay in between. Here the CDR3 DNA reads TGTGCCAGCAGTTGGCCGGGGGGTCAGCCCCAGCATTTT. Translated, it gives CASSWPGGQPQHF.

A few counts support this clone. The chain is built from TRBV3-1 (or the pseudogene TRBV3-2) and TRBJ1-1; a weak D match, TRBD1 (6 bases). The V and J ends lost 6 bases and 3 bases respectively, with 14 bases between them. This CDR3 is built from 14 residues. Per the germline V gene, CDR1 is LGHDT and CDR2 is YNNKEL (reference sequence). The CDR3 is CASSRTTGHTEAFF. CDR3 DNA: TGTGCCAGCAGTCGAACTACAGGGCACACTGAAGCTTTCTTT.

The rearrangement links TRBV5-6 to TRBJ2-7; 8 nucleotides line up with TRBD1. CDR1 and CDR2 from the germline V gene are SGHDT and YYEEEE. The CDR3 loop spans 14 amino acids. Trimming removed 3 bases from V and 7 bases from J; junction bases left unmatched: 9. The CDR3, as DNA: TGTGCCAGCAGCTGGGGGGCAGGGGGCTGGGAGCAGTACTTC. This encodes CASSWGAGGWEQYF. Full variable domain (remainder filled in from reference TRBV5-6 and TRBJ2-7): DAGVTQSPTHLIKTRGQQVTLRCSPKSGHDTVSWYQQALGQGPQFIFQYYEEEERQRGNFPDRFSGHQFPNYSSELNVNALLLGDSALYLCASSWGAGGWEQYFGPGTRLTVT.

The chain joins TRBV7-2 to TRBJ2-5; 8 bases match TRBD2. The CDR3 length is 12 residues. Germline-derived CDR1 and CDR2 are SGHTA and FQGNSA. V was clipped by 5 bases and J by 7 bases; unmatched bases: 3. The CDR3 loop reads CASSRGGSTQYF. The CDR3, as DNA: TGTGCCAGCAGCCGGGGGGGTTCGACCCAGTACTTC. Filled out from reference TRBV7-2 and TRBJ2-5, the complete variable domain reads GAGVSQSPSNKVTEKGKDVELRCDPISGHTALYWYRQSLGQGLEFLIYFQGNSAPDKSGLPSDRFSAERTGGSVSTLTIQRTQQEDSAVYLCASSRGGSTQYFGPGTRLLVL.

The chain combines TRBV5-1 with TRBJ1-1; TRBD1 agrees at 9 bases. V dropped 2 bases and J dropped 7; count of bases not matched to a gene: 12. Germline CDR1 reads SGHRS; CDR2 reads YFSETQ. The CDR3 is 16 residues long. CDR3 coding DNA: TGCGCCAGCAGCTTAATAACAGGGGGCGCTTCTAGTGAAGCTTTCTTT. It yields the protein CASSLITGGASSEAFF.

This chain connects TRBV11-2 to TRBJ1-5; possible D gene TRBD1, 6 bases. Germline lookup yields CDR1 SGHAT and CDR2 FQNNGV. Trimming stripped 3 bases from V and 6 bases from J, with 12 bases between. The length of the CDR3 is 14 residues. DNA of the CDR3: TGTGCCAGCAGCTTCCAGGGGCGAGGTCAGCCCCAGCATTTT. Its translation is CASSFQGRGQPQHF.

The table lists this clone with a count of one. The same CDR3 can be traced to other DNA sequences in this sample. The chain joins TRBV5-1 to TRBJ2-2; 10 bases agree with TRBD1. Trimming took 4 bases from V and 3 from J; bases not matched to a gene: 3. The CDR3 covers 15 residues. CDR1 and CDR2 (germline): SGHRS, YFSETQ. The CDR3 spells CASSRDRGYTGELFF. The CDR3 DNA is TGCGCCAGCAGCAGGGACAGGGGTTACACCGGGGAGCTGTTTTTT.

Concerning this clone itself: Relative to the germline gene, one junction end is altered; a read error may explain this. The rearrangement links TRBV7-2 to TRBJ2-2; 8 bases align to TRBD1. The CDR3 runs to 14 residues. CDR1 and CDR2 (germline): SGHTA, FQGNSA. CDR3 loop: CASRPGGNNGELFF. Here the CDR3 DNA reads TGTGCCAGCAGGCCAGGGGGCAACAACGGGGAGCTGTTTTTT.

This chain uses TRBV13 with TRBJ1-1; 7 bases agree with TRBD1. The CDR3 is made up of 14 amino acids. The germline gives CDR1 PRHDT, CDR2 FYEKMQ (reference sequence). Germline trimming cut 5 bases from V and 1 base from J; bases unmatched to any gene: 4. DNA for the CDR3: TGTGCCAGCAGCGCCCGACAGGGGAACACTGAAGCTTTCTTT. Its protein is CASSARQGNTEAFF.

The CDR3 here is CASSPTVPLYEQYF. The CDR3 DNA follows: TGTGCCAGCAGCCCGACAGTCCCCCTCTACGAGCAGTACTTC. The genes are TRBV28 and TRBJ2-7, with D perhaps TRBD1 (5 bases). V was pared by 6 bases and J by 3 bases, with 15 bases between. Germline V gives CDR1 MDHEN, CDR2 SYDVKM. CDR3 length: 14 residues.

This chain connects TRBV29-1 to TRBJ2-7; D perhaps matches TRBD1 (6 bases). Germline assignment: CDR1 SQVTM and CDR2 ANQGSEA. The CDR3 spans 12 residues. V shed 5 bases and J shed 2 bases, with 10 bases lying between them. The CDR3 protein is CSVRDTPYEQYF. CDR3 sequence (DNA): TGCAGCGTTAGGGACACCCCCTACGAGCAGTACTTC.

The chain is built from TRBV18 and TRBJ1-3; the match to TRBD1 covers 7 bases. V shed 2 bases, J shed 4 bases, and the junction held 5 bases outside the gene matches. Germline CDR1 is KGHSH and CDR2 is LQKENI. The CDR3 has 15 residues. The DNA for the CDR3 is TGTGCCAGCTCACCAGACAGGGCGGCCGGAAACACCATATATTTT. This gives the protein CASSPDRAAGNTIYF.